These T cell receptor beta chains were read from a single sample in a study of blood T cells in healthy people across ages. MiXCR was run by TCRdb on the 5' RACE reads, yielding one entry per CDR3 protein. The table includes 550,000 to 750,000 distinct CDR3 sequences, roughly 20% detected once. Sequenced: blood. These receptors were collected from a man between 65 and 85 years old in good health. Each CDR3 is given with its conserved first and last residue. D genes are given only for firm matches. For some rows the clone size is stated as once, few or many, or as a class when expanded; others skip it.

J gene	CDR3 length	V gene	D gene	clone size	CDR3 DNA	CDR3 protein
TRBJ2-6	18	TRBV9	TRBD2	few	TGTGCCAGCAGCGAAGCAGCGGGACCTTTCTCTGGGGCCAACGTCCTGACTTTC	CASSEAAGPFSGANVLTF
TRBJ2-1	15	TRBV15	TRBD1	few	TGTGCCACCAGCAGGGACAGGGGAATTTACAATGAGCAGTTCTTC	CATSRDRGIYNEQFF
TRBJ1-1	12	TRBV2	.	few	TGTGCCAGCAGTGAGTGGCGGCCTGAAGCTTTCTTT	CASSEWRPEAFF
TRBJ2-7	17	TRBV28	.	.	TGTGCCAGCAGTCCCATATACGTCGATCGTAACGGCTACGAGCAGTACTTC	CASSPIYVDRNGYEQYF
TRBJ2-3	14	TRBV29-1	TRBD2	few	TGCAGCGTGAAGCGGGAGGGCTCCTCGGATACGCAGTATTTT	CSVKREGSSDTQYF
TRBJ2-3	13	TRBV28	.	.	TGTGCCAGCAGTCTACCGGGACTCCCCTCGCAGTATTTT	CASSLPGLPSQYF
TRBJ2-3	14	TRBV10-3	TRBD2	.	TGTGCCATCGCGACTAGCGGGTCCACAGATACGCAGTATTTT	CAIATSGSTDTQYF
TRBJ2-3	13	TRBV7-2	.	.	TGTGCCAGCAGCTTAATTGGCGAACATACGCAGTATTTT	CASSLIGEHTQYF
TRBJ1-1	14	TRBV5-6	.	.	TGTGCCAGCAGCTTTGGGACCATGAACACTGAAGCTTTCTTT	CASSFGTMNTEAFF
TRBJ2-7	15	TRBV11-1	.	.	TGTGCCAGCAGCTTAGCGCTAAGCAGGGGTCACGAGCAGTACTTC	CASSLALSRGHEQYF